This T cell receptor beta chain was obtained from a study of T cells in Graves' hyperthyroidism and ophthalmopathy. The germline V and J ends were trimmed by 6 bases and 4 bases, with 16 bases remaining between them. Germline V gives CDR1 DFQATT, CDR2 SNEGSKA (reference sequence). The CDR3 sequence is 13 residues long. Amplified TCR beta CDR3 regions came from RNA transcripts. HTBI primers were used for first-round RT-PCR of the TCR CDR3. TCRdb reanalysed the multiplex PCR reads using MiXCR and keeps one entry per CDR3 protein. The repertoire includes 300,000 to 450,000 distinct CDR3 sequences, about a sixth of them detected once, and about 14% sits in the top ten.

Sequences were obtained from blood. This sequence joins TRBV20-1 and TRBJ2-7; D not certain. The TCR was taken from a woman between 40 and 55 years old with Graves' ophthalmopathy. CDR3 region: CSAPGSLNYEQYF. DNA of the CDR3: TGCAGTGCCCCTGGTAGCCTTAATTACGAGCAGTACTTC.